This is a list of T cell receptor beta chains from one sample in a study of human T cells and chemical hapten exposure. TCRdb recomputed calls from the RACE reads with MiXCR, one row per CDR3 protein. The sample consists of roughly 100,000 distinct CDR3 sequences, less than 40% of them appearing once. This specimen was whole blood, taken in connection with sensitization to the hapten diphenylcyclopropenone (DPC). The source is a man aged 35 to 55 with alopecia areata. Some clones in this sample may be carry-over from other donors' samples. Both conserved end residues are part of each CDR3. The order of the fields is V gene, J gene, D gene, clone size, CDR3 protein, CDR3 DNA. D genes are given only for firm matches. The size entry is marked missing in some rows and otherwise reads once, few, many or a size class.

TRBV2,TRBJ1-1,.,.,CASSPQGIDTEAFF,TGTGCCAGCAGTCCACAGGGTATAGACACTGAAGCTTTCTTT
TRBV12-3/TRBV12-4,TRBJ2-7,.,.,CASSLSGREQYF,TGTGCCAGCAGTTTATCTGGGCGGGAGCAGTACTTC
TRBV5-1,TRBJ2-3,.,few,CASSPRYDSPRSTDTQYF,TGCGCCAGCAGCCCCCGGTACGACAGTCCAAGAAGCACAGATACGCAGTATTTT
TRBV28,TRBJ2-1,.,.,CASSPWGSGTDSYNEQFF,TGTGCCAGCAGTCCATGGGGATCCGGGACTGACTCCTACAATGAGCAGTTCTTC
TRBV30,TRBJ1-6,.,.,CAWSRRTGTVGSPLHF,TGTGCCTGGAGCCGACGGACGGGCACGGTTGGTTCACCCCTCCACTTT
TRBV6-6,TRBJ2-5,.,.,CASSQGGETQYF,TGTGCCAGCAGCCAGGGGGGAGAGACCCAGTACTTC
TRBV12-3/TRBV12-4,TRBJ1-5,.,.,CASTHTGGNQPQHF,TGTGCCAGCACCCACACCGGGGGAAATCAGCCCCAGCATTTT
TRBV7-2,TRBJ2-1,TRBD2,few,CASSQPRNSGFHNEQFF,TGTGCCAGCAGCCAACCTCGGAATAGCGGGTTTCACAATGAGCAGTTCTTC
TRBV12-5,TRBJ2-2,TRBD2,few,CASGFRSGLAEYTGELFF,TGTGCTAGTGGTTTTAGGTCTGGACTAGCGGAATACACCGGGGAGCTGTTTTTT
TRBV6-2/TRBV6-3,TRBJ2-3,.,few,CASSRLRDTQYF,TGTGCCAGCAGTCGGCTTAGGGATACGCAGTATTTT
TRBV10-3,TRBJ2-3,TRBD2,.,CAISEAGVSDTQYF,TGTGCCATCAGTGAGGCGGGAGTTTCAGATACGCAGTATTTT